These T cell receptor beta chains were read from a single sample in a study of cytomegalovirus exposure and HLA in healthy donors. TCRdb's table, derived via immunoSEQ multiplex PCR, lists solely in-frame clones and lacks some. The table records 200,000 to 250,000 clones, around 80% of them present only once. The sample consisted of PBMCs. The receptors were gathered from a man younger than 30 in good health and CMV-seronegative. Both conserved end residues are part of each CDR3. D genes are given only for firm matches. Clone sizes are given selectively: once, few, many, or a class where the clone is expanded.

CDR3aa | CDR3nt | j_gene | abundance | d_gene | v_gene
CASSPDRGRYEQYF | TGCGCCAGCAGCCCCGACAGGGGGCGGTACGAGCAGTACTTC | TRBJ2-7 | few | TRBD1 | TRBV5-1
CSVGGIYGHTF | TGCAGCGTGGGGGGTATATATGGCCACACCTTC | TRBJ1-2 | - | - | TRBV29-1
CASTPIGTGGINQPQHF | TGTGCCAGTACCCCCATCGGGACAGGGGGCATAAATCAGCCCCAGCATTTT | TRBJ1-5 | few | TRBD1 | TRBV19
CATSRYRDRGVGNTEAFF | TGTGCCACCAGCAGATACCGGGACAGGGGGGTCGGGAACACTGAAGCTTTCTTT | TRBJ1-1 | - | TRBD1 | TRBV15
CASSRGTSGKGVSRNEQFF | TGTGCCAGCAGCCGGGGGACTAGCGGGAAGGGGGTATCTAGGAATGAGCAGTTCTTC | TRBJ2-1 | few | TRBD2 | TRBV5-6
CASSNLQGPTNEKLFF | TGCGCCAGCAGCAACCTACAGGGACCAACTAATGAAAAACTGTTTTTT | TRBJ1-4 | - | - | TRBV4-1
CASSDPMGLNEKLFF | TGTGCCAGCAGCGACCCGATGGGACTTAATGAAAAACTGTTTTTT | TRBJ1-4 | - | - | TRBV7-9
CATSFLAGAMEDTQYF | TGTGCCACCAGCTTCCTAGCGGGAGCGATGGAAGATACGCAGTATTTT | TRBJ2-3 | - | TRBD2 | TRBV15
CASSFSGGYQETQYF | TGCGCCAGCAGCTTCAGTGGGGGGTACCAAGAGACCCAGTACTTC | TRBJ2-5 | - | - | TRBV5-1
CASSPYTDTQYF | TGTGCCAGCAGTCCCTACACAGATACGCAGTATTTT | TRBJ2-3 | - | - | TRBV28
CASSLSGGGNEQFF | TGCGCCAGCAGCTTGTCAGGGGGTGGAAATGAGCAGTTCTTC | TRBJ2-1 | - | TRBD1 | TRBV5-1
CASALSGANVLTF | TGTGCCAGCGCGCTTTCTGGGGCCAACGTCCTGACTTTC | TRBJ2-6 | few | - | TRBV2
CASSPQILAGASYEQYF | TGTGCCAGCAGCCCCCAGATCCTAGCGGGAGCTTCCTACGAGCAGTACTTC | TRBJ2-7 | - | TRBD2 | TRBV5-4
CASSQEATTKAFF | TGCGCCAGCAGCCAAGAGGCCACAACCAAAGCTTTCTTT | TRBJ1-1 | - | - | TRBV4-1
CASSLAETSGTDTQYF | TGCGCCAGCAGCTTGGCCGAGACTAGCGGCACAGATACGCAGTATTTT | TRBJ2-3 | few | TRBD2 | TRBV5-1
CAWSRKQADQPQHF | TGTGCCTGGAGTCGCAAACAGGCTGATCAGCCCCAGCATTTT | TRBJ1-5 | - | - | TRBV30
CASSYSTATEAFF | TGTGCCAGCAGTTACTCAACAGCCACTGAAGCTTTCTTT | TRBJ1-1 | - | - | TRBV6-6
CATSRAGTAQPQHF | TGTGCCACCAGCAGAGCTGGGACAGCCCAGCCCCAGCATTTT | TRBJ1-5 | - | TRBD1 | TRBV15
CASSVFGGQGPTEAFF | TGTGCCAGCAGCGTATTCGGGGGACAGGGTCCCACTGAAGCTTTCTTT | TRBJ1-1 | - | TRBD1 | TRBV2
CASSLTGDGANVLTF | TGTGCCAGCAGCCTGACAGGGGATGGGGCCAACGTCCTGACTTTC | TRBJ2-6 | - | TRBD1 | TRBV4-2
CASSLGRRTTEAFF | TGTGCCAGCAGTTTGGGCAGACGAACCACTGAAGCTTTCTTT | TRBJ1-1 | once | - | TRBV27
CATSTRTGANEKLFF | TGTGCCACCAGCACACGGACAGGGGCTAATGAAAAACTGTTTTTT | TRBJ1-4 | - | TRBD1 | TRBV15
CAWSLASNQPQHF | TGTGCCTGGAGTCTAGCTAGCAATCAGCCCCAGCATTTT | TRBJ1-5 | - | - | TRBV30
CASKGGLFATEAFF | TGTGCCAGTAAGGGGGGGCTCTTTGCCACTGAAGCTTTCTTT | TRBJ1-1 | - | - | TRBV19
CASSLGSQGFSAFF | TGTGCCAGCTCACTTGGGTCCCAGGGCTTCTCAGCTTTCTTT | TRBJ1-1 | few | - | TRBV18
CASSEVGGGSYEQYF | TGTGCCAGTAGTGAGGTCGGAGGCGGCTCCTACGAGCAGTACTTC | TRBJ2-7 | - | - | TRBV19
CASSFSQGSNGYTF | TGTGCCAGCAGCTTTTCCCAGGGGTCGAATGGCTACACCTTC | TRBJ1-2 | once | - | TRBV7-9
CAWGQGFGEKLFF | TGTGCCTGGGGACAGGGCTTTGGGGAAAAACTGTTTTTT | TRBJ1-4 | - | TRBD1 | TRBV30
CASSRGQGHTEAFF | TGTGCCAGTAGTAGGGGACAGGGTCACACTGAAGCTTTCTTT | TRBJ1-1 | - | TRBD1 | TRBV19
CASSLAWGTSGSQLGEQFF | TGCGCCAGCAGCTTGGCGTGGGGGACTAGCGGGAGTCAGCTTGGTGAGCAGTTCTTC | TRBJ2-1 | - | TRBD2 | TRBV5-1
CASSLAEGSYNEQFF | TGCGCCAGCAGCTTGGCCGAGGGTTCCTACAATGAGCAGTTCTTC | TRBJ2-1 | - | - | TRBV5-1
CAGNRGRQETQYF | TGTGCCGGGAACAGGGGACGCCAAGAGACCCAGTACTTC | TRBJ2-5 | - | TRBD1 | TRBV30
CASGQVEAFF | TGTGCCAGCGGACAGGTGGAAGCTTTCTTT | TRBJ1-1 | - | TRBD1 | TRBV2
CASSIGQGVHEQFF | TGTGCCAGCAGTATTGGACAGGGGGTGCATGAGCAGTTCTTC | TRBJ2-1 | once | TRBD1 | TRBV6-1
CASSLWANTEAFF | TGTGCCAGCAGTTTATGGGCGAACACTGAAGCTTTCTTT | TRBJ1-1 | - | - | TRBV28
CASTQSGTGSYRTEAFF | TGTGCCAGTACCCAGTCGGGGACAGGGTCTTATAGGACTGAAGCTTTCTTT | TRBJ1-1 | - | TRBD1 | TRBV19
CASSPGQGFTEAFF | TGTGCCAGCAGTCCAGGACAGGGATTCACTGAAGCTTTCTTT | TRBJ1-1 | once | TRBD1 | TRBV27
CASSPGLAGNHRYEQYF | TGCGCCAGCAGCCCAGGACTAGCGGGCAACCACCGCTACGAGCAGTACTTC | TRBJ2-7 | once | TRBD2 | TRBV5-1
CASSSTTRLGNEQFF | TGTGCCAGCAGTTCCACGACTAGATTGGGGAATGAGCAGTTCTTC | TRBJ2-1 | - | - | TRBV28
CASSRGTEETQYF | TGTGCCAGCAGTCGGGGTACGGAAGAGACCCAGTACTTC | TRBJ2-5 | - | - | TRBV28
CASSLGGGRYNEQFF | TGTGCCAGCAGCCTAGGGGGGGGCCGATACAATGAGCAGTTCTTC | TRBJ2-1 | - | - | TRBV7-3
CASSETASSPLHF | TGCGCCAGCTCCGAGACAGCCTCTTCACCCCTCCACTTT | TRBJ1-6 | - | - | TRBV5-1
CASSSLAAPYEQYF | TGTGCCAGCAGCTCGCTAGCGGCACCCTACGAGCAGTACTTC | TRBJ2-7 | - | TRBD2 | TRBV11-3
CASSFRDREETQYF | TGTGCCAGCAGCTTCCGGGACAGGGAAGAGACCCAGTACTTC | TRBJ2-5 | - | TRBD1 | TRBV7-9
CASSFGQGYEQYF | TGTGCCAGCAGTTTCGGGCAGGGCTACGAGCAGTACTTC | TRBJ2-7 | - | - | TRBV28
CASSLAGEDTQYF | TGCGCCAGCAGCTTGGCAGGGGAAGATACGCAGTATTTT | TRBJ2-3 | - | - | TRBV5-1